This TCR beta chain is drawn from a study of T cell changes during pregnancy in multiple sclerosis. Repertoires were generated with immunoSEQ multiplex PCR, while TCRdb's copy carries only in-frame clones and drops some. The top ten clones hold about 1.5% of a sample with 60,000 to 75,000 clones, roughly 88% of them seen once. Per germline, CDR1 LGHNA and CDR2 YSLEER. V was clipped by 0 bases and J by 2 bases; unmatched bases: 5. The CDR3 has 17 residues. This rearrangement joins TRBV4-3 to TRBJ2-1, with TRBD2 identical over 9 bases. This specimen was peripheral blood, taken in the third trimester of pregnancy. The TCR was taken from a female donor with multiple sclerosis, enrolled in a pregnancy study. In DNA, the CDR3 is TGCGCCAGCAGCCAAGATGAAAGGACTAGCGCCTACAATGAGCAGTTCTTC. This sequence encodes CASSQDERTSAYNEQFF.